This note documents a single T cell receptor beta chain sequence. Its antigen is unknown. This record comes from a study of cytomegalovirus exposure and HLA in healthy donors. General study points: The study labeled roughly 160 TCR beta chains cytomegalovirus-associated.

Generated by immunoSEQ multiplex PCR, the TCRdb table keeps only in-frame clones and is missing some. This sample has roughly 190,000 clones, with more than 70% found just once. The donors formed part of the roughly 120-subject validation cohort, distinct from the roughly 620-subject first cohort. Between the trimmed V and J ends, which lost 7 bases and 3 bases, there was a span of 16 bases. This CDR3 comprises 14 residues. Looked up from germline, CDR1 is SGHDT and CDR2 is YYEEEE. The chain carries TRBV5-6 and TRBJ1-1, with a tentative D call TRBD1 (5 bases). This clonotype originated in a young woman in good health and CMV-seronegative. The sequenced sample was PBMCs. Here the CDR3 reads CASGPGDRDTEAFF. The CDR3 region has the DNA TGTGCCAGCGGACCCGGAGACAGAGACACTGAAGCTTTCTTT. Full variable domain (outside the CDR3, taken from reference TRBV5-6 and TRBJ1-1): DAGVTQSPTHLIKTRGQQVTLRCSPKSGHDTVSWYQQALGQGPQFIFQYYEEEERQRGNFPDRFSGHQFPNYSSELNVNALLLGDSALYLCASGPGDRDTEAFFGQGTRLTVV.